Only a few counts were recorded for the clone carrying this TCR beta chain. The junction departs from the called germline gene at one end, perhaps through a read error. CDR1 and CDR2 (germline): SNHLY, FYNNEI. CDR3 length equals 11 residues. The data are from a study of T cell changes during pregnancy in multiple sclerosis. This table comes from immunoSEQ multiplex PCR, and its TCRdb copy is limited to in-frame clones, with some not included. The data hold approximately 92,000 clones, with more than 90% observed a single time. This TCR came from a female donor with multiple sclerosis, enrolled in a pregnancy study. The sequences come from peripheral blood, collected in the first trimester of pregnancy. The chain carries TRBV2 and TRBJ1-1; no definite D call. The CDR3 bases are TGTGCCAGCAGTGCCTTGGCGGAGTCGGTCTTT. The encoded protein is CASSALAESVF.